In this sample, the clone carrying this T cell receptor (beta chain) turned up many times. TCRdb passed the 5' RACE reads through MiXCR, listing each CDR3 protein once. The data show approximately 570,000 distinct CDR3 sequences, with about a sixth seen just once and around 12% held by the top ten. These data come from a study of T-cell memory formation after mild COVID-19. CDR3 length: 12 residues. The germline CDR1 and CDR2 sequences are SGHTA and FQGNSA. Trimming took 4 bases from V and 3 from J, leaving 7 bases between them. Sequenced material: PBMCs or a T cell subset sorted from them (not recorded which). V and J are TRBV7-2 and TRBJ2-7; unclear D gene. The receptor was isolated from an adult woman who had mild COVID-19 (a few samples of this study predate the infection). Cell type and time point are not known. CDR3 protein: CASSSKGYEQYF. The CDR3 region has the DNA TGTGCCAGCAGCTCGAAGGGCTACGAGCAGTACTTC.